The following is a T cell receptor beta chain sequence with its context. The data derive from a study of PD-L1 blockade in urothelial cancer. Across the study: Male patients with bladder-origin urothelial cancer numbered about 90% of the roughly 29.

Into every PCR, synthetic TCR analog templates were spiked. TCRdb's copy holds only in-frame clones and misses some; the assay was immunoSEQ multiplex PCR. The repertoire holds about 100,000 clones, over 80% seen once, with approximately 1% in the top ten. The germline gives CDR1 SSHAT, CDR2 FNYEAQ (reference sequence). CDR3 size: 14 residues. The V end was cut by 1 base, the J end by 2 bases, with 8 bases between. The chain carries TRBV7-7 and TRBJ2-5; D gene uncertain. This clonotype originated in a woman aged 80 or older with urothelial cancer. Sequencing used PBMCs, obtained around atezolizumab (anti-PD-L1) treatment. CDR3 region: CASSLGLLQETQYF. The CDR3 nucleotides read TGTGCCAGCAGCTTAGGGCTTTTACAAGAGACCCAGTACTTC. Drawing the rest from reference TRBV7-7 and TRBJ2-5, the complete variable domain is GAGVSQSPRYKVTKRGQDVTLRCDPISSHATLYWYQQALGQGPEFLTYFNYEAQPDKSGLPSDRFSAERPEGSISTLTIQRTEQRDSAMYRCASSLGLLQETQYFGPGTRLLVL.